This T cell receptor beta chain is drawn from a study of blood T cell repertoires in COVID-19. Study details: Acute and convalescent COVID-19 specimens originated in the United States, Italy and Spain. PBMCs, B-cell-depleted T cells, or T cells were the source of the cDNA or gDNA that made up the material.

Original analysis: By means of reference gene primer amplification, nucleated cell counts were estimated. Assay used: immunoSEQ multiplex PCR; TCRdb lists only in-frame clones, some missing. That table is the source of V, J and clone size, and D and trimming were worked out from the DNA. The data contain about 300,000 clones, around nine tenths of them singletons. V was clipped by 5 bases and J by 4 bases; unmatched bases: 6. Per germline, CDR1 GTSNPN and CDR2 SVGIG (reference sequence). There are 14 residues in the CDR3. Sequenced sample: peripheral blood. This TCR was recovered from a man between 65 and 79 years old with acute or convalescent COVID-19. The chain couples TRBV30 to TRBJ1-5, with 9 bases identical to TRBD1. The CDR3 loop is CAWGQGTSNQPQHF. The CDR3 DNA reads TGTGCCTGGGGACAGGGGACTAGTAATCAGCCCCAGCATTTT. Complete variable domain (other parts from reference TRBV30 and TRBJ1-5): SQTIHQWPATLVQPVGSPLSLECTVEGTSNPNLYWYRQAAGRGLQLLFYSVGIGQISSEVPQNLSASRPQDRQFILSSKKLLLSDSGFYLCAWGQGTSNQPQHFGDGTRLSIL.